A single sample gave rise to the 25 T cell receptor beta chains below, sequenced in a study of T cell responses to AZD1222 COVID-19 vaccine. TCRdb's table, derived via immunoSEQ multiplex PCR, lists solely in-frame clones and lacks some. The table has about 140,000 clones, 85% to 95% seen once. This specimen was peripheral blood, taken 28 days after the second AZD1222 dose. These receptors were collected from an adult who received the AZD1222 COVID-19 vaccine.

The table lists this clone with a count of one. The chain uses TRBV5-4 and TRBJ1-2; 11 bases agree with TRBD1. The CDR3 totals 17 residues. The V and J ends lost 4 bases and 4 bases, in that order; junction bases with no gene match: 12. Germline V gene sequence: CDR1 SGHNT, CDR2 YYREEE (reference sequence). Written as DNA, the CDR3 is TGTGCCAGCAGCACGGGACAGGGGGGAGGATTTCTCTATGGCTACACCTTC. This translates into CASSTGQGGGFLYGYTF. The whole variable domain, filled in from reference TRBV5-4 and TRBJ1-2, reads ETGVTQSPTHLIKTRGQQVTLRCSSQSGHNTVSWYQQALGQGPQFIFQYYREEENGRGNFPPRFSGLQFPNYSSELNVNALELDDSALYLCASSTGQGGGFLYGYTFGSGTRLTVV.

This clone was seen a handful of times. The V call is TRBV28, the J call TRBJ2-7; TRBD1 matches at 9 bases. The trim removed 5 bases at V and 5 bases at J, leaving 13 bases unmatched. The CDR3 runs 16 residues. Looked up from germline, CDR1 is MDHEN and CDR2 is SYDVKM. CDR3 in DNA: TGTGCCAGCAGTCCCAGGTGGGGACAGGGTCCTCACGAGCAGTACTTC. This sequence encodes CASSPRWGQGPHEQYF.

The gene calls are TRBV5-1 and TRBJ2-5; unclear D gene. The CDR3 runs to 14 residues. V lost 1 base and J 2 bases, leaving 9 bases between the germline ends. Per the germline V gene, CDR1 is SGHRS and CDR2 is YFSETQ. This CDR3 is CASSLNSPQETQYF. In nucleotides, the CDR3 is TGCGCCAGCAGCTTGAACTCACCGCAAGAGACCCAGTACTTC. The full variable domain, in which reference TRBV5-1 and TRBJ2-5 provide the parts outside the CDR3, is KAGVTQTPRYLIKTRGQQVTLSCSPISGHRSVSWYQQTPGQGLQFLFEYFSETQRNKGNFPGRFSGRQFSNSRSEMNVSTLELGDSALYLCASSLNSPQETQYFGPGTRLLVL.

The chain uses TRBV6-1 and TRBJ1-1; D unclear. The germline V gene encodes CDR1 MNHNS and CDR2 SASEGT. V lost 1 base and J lost 2, with 8 bases in between. This CDR3 is built from 14 residues. CDR3 region: CASSEVARNTEAFF. As DNA, the CDR3 is TGTGCCAGCAGTGAAGTTGCTCGCAACACTGAAGCTTTCTTT.

The V call is TRBV3-1 (or the pseudogene TRBV3-2), the J call TRBJ2-1, with D perhaps TRBD2 (6 bases). Germline-derived CDR1 and CDR2 are LGHDT and YNNKEL (reference sequence). This CDR3 has 15 amino acids. Trimming took off 4 bases at V and 4 bases at J, with 14 bases between the two ends. This CDR3 is CASSLGTRGYNEQFF. The CDR3 DNA is TGTGCCAGCAGCCTTGGGACCCGGGGGTACAATGAGCAGTTCTTC.

The V call is TRBV5-1, the J call TRBJ1-2, with D possibly being TRBD1 (5 bases). CDR3 length: 14 amino acids. Germline-derived CDR1 and CDR2 are SGHRS and YFSETQ. V was trimmed by 4 bases and J by 6 bases, leaving 16 bases between them. The CDR3 region is CASSTGGEGNGYTF. The CDR3 DNA follows: TGCGCCAGCAGCACGGGCGGAGAGGGGAATGGCTACACCTTC.

The chain combines TRBV28 with TRBJ1-5, with a weak D call TRBD1 (5 bases). V was shortened by 7 bases and J by 3 bases, with 19 bases between the two germline ends. This CDR3 has 16 residues. The V gene's germline CDR1 is MDHEN and CDR2 SYDVKM. CDR3 bases: TGTGCCAGCACAGCATGGGGACGACAGATCAATCAGCCCCAGCATTTT. Residues: CASTAWGRQINQPQHF.

This clone has a single count. J is TRBJ1-1 and V is TRBV7-6; D gene ambiguous. Germline CDR1 SGHVS, CDR2 FNYEAQ. V was clipped by 7 bases and J by 4 bases, with 7 bases between them. The CDR3 totals 11 residues. The CDR3 sequence is CASTSGTEAFF. The CDR3 DNA reads as TGTGCCAGCACATCGGGCACTGAAGCTTTCTTT.

This chain connects TRBV10-1 to TRBJ2-2, with 11 bases that match TRBD2. Per the germline V gene, CDR1 is WNHNN and CDR2 is SYGVQD (reference sequence). This CDR3 contains 18 residues. Losses at the gene ends were 8 bases for V and 3 bases for J; bases not matched to a gene: 14. The DNA for the CDR3 is TGCGCCAGCGGTCCGACTAGCGGGGAAGGGCCCGACACCGGGGAGCTGTTTTTT. Translating it yields CASGPTSGEGPDTGELFF.

V is TRBV2 and J is TRBJ1-2; D is perhaps TRBD1 (5 bases). The germline CDR1 and CDR2 sequences are SNHLY and FYNNEI. V was trimmed by 2 bases and J by 8 bases, leaving 15 bases between them. This CDR3 has 14 amino acids. For the CDR3, the DNA is TGTGCCAGCAGTGAACGGGGCCAGGGCGGCGGCTACACCTTC. It codes for CASSERGQGGGYTF.

The V and J genes are TRBV3-1 (or the pseudogene TRBV3-2) and TRBJ1-2; D may be TRBD1 (5 bases). CDR1 is LGHDT, CDR2 YNNKEL, per germline (reference sequence). The length of the CDR3 is 16 residues. Trimming pared 0 bases from V and 9 bases from J, leaving 20 bases between. DNA of the CDR3: TGTGCCAGCAGCCAAGATGTTTTATTTCGACAGCGACGCTACACCTTC. Protein sequence: CASSQDVLFRQRRYTF.

The chain combines TRBV19 with TRBJ1-2; D call uncertain. The CDR3 has 13 residues. V gave up 3 bases and J gave up 4 bases, with 9 bases separating them. In germline, CDR1 is LNHDA, CDR2 SQIVND (reference sequence). The CDR3 DNA is TGTGCCAGTAGTATTGACGGCAGCTATGGCTACACCTTC. It is translated as CASSIDGSYGYTF.

This clone was detected once. V is TRBV7-6 and J is TRBJ1-6; 9 nucleotides match TRBD1. This CDR3 spans 16 amino acids. Germline lookup yields CDR1 SGHVS and CDR2 FNYEAQ. V was clipped by 3 bases and J by 7 bases; unmatched bases: 7. In nucleotides, the CDR3 is TGTGCCAGCAGCTTCAGACAGGGGGTAGGGAATTCACCCCTCCACTTT. As protein: CASSFRQGVGNSPLHF. The entire variable domain, with the rest obtained from reference TRBV7-6 and TRBJ1-6, is as follows: GAGVSQSPRYKVTKRGQDVALRCDPISGHVSLYWYRQALGQGPEFLTYFNYEAQQDKSGLPNDRFSAERPEGSISTLTIQRTEQRDSAMYRCASSFRQGVGNSPLHFGNGTRLTVT.

The rearrangement joins TRBV7-2 to TRBJ2-7, with no clear D. Looked up from germline, CDR1 is SGHTA and CDR2 is FQGNSA. Trimming removed 5 bases from V and 4 bases from J, with 24 bases in between. This CDR3 is 17 amino acids long. As DNA, the CDR3 is TGTGCCAGCAGCCACAGACGGATTGGCGTCGGGCATTACGAGCAGTACTTC. Its translation is CASSHRRIGVGHYEQYF.

The chain couples TRBV15 to TRBJ2-3; D tentatively reads TRBD1 or TRBD2 (5 bases each). Germline CDR1 reads LNHNV; CDR2 reads YYDKDF (reference sequence). V was clipped by 0 bases and J by 9 bases, with 10 bases between them. This CDR3 region has 13 residues. CDR3 protein: CATSRDVGETQYF. CDR3 sequence (DNA): TGTGCCACCAGCAGAGACGTGGGGGAAACGCAGTATTTT.

The chain employs TRBV19 and TRBJ2-2, with 8 bases fitting TRBD2. This CDR3 is 15 amino acids long. Germline V lookup: CDR1 LNHDA, CDR2 SQIVND (reference sequence). The V segment lost 5 bases and the J segment 0 bases; nucleotides outside the gene matches: 2. This chain's CDR3 is CASSVTSANTGELFF. In DNA, the CDR3 is TGTGCCAGTAGTGTGACTAGCGCGAACACCGGGGAGCTGTTTTTT.

CDR3 region: CASSRSSGGNEKLFF. CDR3 nucleotide sequence: TGCGCCAGCAGCCGATCCTCAGGGGGGAATGAAAAACTGTTTTTT. The rearrangement uses TRBV5-1 and TRBJ1-4; 7 bases fit TRBD1. Germline trimming cut 4 bases from V and 5 bases from J; bases unmatched to any gene: 8. CDR1 is SGHRS, CDR2 YFSETQ, per germline. The CDR3 is made up of 15 amino acids.

The chain joins TRBV7-8 to TRBJ1-5, with D unresolved. In germline, CDR1 is SGHVS, CDR2 FQNEAQ. V gave up 1 base and J gave up 1 base, with 11 bases separating them. CDR3 length: 16 amino acids. In nucleotides, the CDR3 is TGTGCCAGCAGCTTAGAGAGGGTTTCAAGCAATCAGCCCCAGCATTTT. This encodes CASSLERVSSNQPQHF.

The chain uses TRBV4-2 and TRBJ1-2; tentative D call: TRBD1 (6 bases). Trimming removed 3 bases from V and 8 bases from J, with 22 bases in between. The CDR3 runs to 16 residues. Germline V gene data show CDR1 as LGHNA and CDR2 as YNFKEQ. Here the CDR3 reads CASSHGTGTSWSGYTF. The DNA of the CDR3 is TGTGCCAGCAGCCATGGTACCGGGACATCCTGGTCGGGCTACACCTTC.

This sequence joins TRBV4-2 and TRBJ2-7, with 7 bases lining up with TRBD2. This CDR3 has 13 residues. Germline CDR1 reads LGHNA; CDR2 reads YNFKEQ. The J segment lost 6 bases and the V segment lost 5 bases, leaving 7 bases of the junction unmatched. The CDR3 DNA reads TGTGCCAGCAGCGTCTTGGGGGGGGGCGAGCAGTACTTC. Protein product: CASSVLGGGEQYF.

The chain joins TRBV18 to TRBJ1-1; D remains unclear. CDR1 is KGHSH, CDR2 LQKENI, per germline. The CDR3 is made up of 15 amino acids. V lost 6 bases and J lost 3, with 17 bases in between. CDR3 in DNA: TGTGCCAGCTCCTTGTCCTCTGGGGTCCACACTGAAGCTTTCTTT. It yields the protein CASSLSSGVHTEAFF.

The chain carries TRBV28 and TRBJ1-2, with a weak D call TRBD1 (5 bases). From germline, CDR1 is MDHEN and CDR2 SYDVKM. The V end lost 9 bases, the J end lost 7 bases, and 18 bases lay between the germline ends. CDR3 length: 13 residues. The CDR3 nucleotides are TGTGCCAGTTTCATACCAGGGCGACGTGGCTACACCTTC. Translation: CASFIPGRRGYTF.

This clone was picked up a small number of times. The V gene is TRBV6-5, the J gene TRBJ1-2; no reliable D call. Germline lookup yields CDR1 MNHEY and CDR2 SVGAGI. The CDR3 consists of 15 residues. The CDR3 nucleotides read TGTGCTAGCGGGCCCGGAGACCATACTAACTATGGCTACACCTTC. The encoded protein is CASGPGDHTNYGYTF.

The CDR3 DNA sequence: TGTGCCAGCAGTTACTCGGAGCGGGGGGGCTACAATGAGCAGTTCTTC. It specifies CASSYSERGGYNEQFF. The chain is built from TRBV6-2 or TRBV6-3 and TRBJ2-1; 10 bases line up with TRBD2. Trimming took 0 bases from V and 3 from J; bases not matched to a gene: 2. Per germline, CDR1 MNHEY and CDR2 SVGEGT. There are 16 residues in the CDR3.

The V call is TRBV9, the J call TRBJ1-2; the match to TRBD1 covers 7 bases. Germline CDR1 and CDR2: SGDLS and YYNGEE. The CDR3 length is 12 residues. V shed 3 bases and J 13 bases; nucleotides not matched to a gene: 9. Here the CDR3 reads CASSEGRQGTTF. The CDR3 nucleotides read TGTGCCAGCAGCGAGGGACGACAGGGCACCACCTTC.